This T cell receptor beta chain was profiled in a study of blood T cell repertoires in COVID-19. This clone occurred once. Only in-frame clones appear in the TCRdb table, and some are missing; sequencing was by immunoSEQ multiplex PCR. The table has around 300,000 clones, more than 75% seen once. CDR3 length: 15 amino acids. Germline loops: CDR1 LGHDT, CDR2 YNNKEL (reference sequence). V lost 2 bases, J lost 1 base, and 4 bases stayed unmatched. The chain has TRBV3-1 (or the pseudogene TRBV3-2) and TRBJ2-7; TRBD1 matches 8 bases. This sequence originates from a woman between 18 and 30 years old who had recovered from COVID-19. Sequencing input: PBMCs or T cells enriched from blood (not recorded which). The CDR3 reads CASSQQGAPSYEQYF. CDR3 bases: TGTGCCAGCAGCCAACAGGGGGCCCCATCCTACGAGCAGTACTTC.